This is a list of T cell receptor beta chains from one sample in a study of response to subunit inactivated influenza vaccine. TCRdb recomputed calls from the RT-PCR reads with MiXCR, one row per CDR3 protein. The table shows 500,000 to 600,000 distinct CDR3 sequences, with about an eighth occurring only once. Sequenced here: PBMCs from blood, sampled on the day of vaccination. The receptors originated from a man aged 45-65 years who received an inactivated influenza vaccine. CDR3s include the opening cysteine and the closing phenylalanine or tryptophan. Fields, in order: clone size, J gene, V gene, D gene, CDR3 DNA, CDR3 protein. The D gene is left open where the match is weak. Part of the rows lack a size; the others show once, few, many or a class for expanded clones.

NA	TRBJ1-5	TRBV6-2/TRBV6-3	TRBD1	TGTGCCAGCAGCCAGGACAGGGCGAGTGTGAATCAGCCCCAGCATTTT	CASSQDRASVNQPQHF
NA	TRBJ2-1	TRBV20-1	NA	TGCAGTGCCACTCCGATGAGCGGACCCTACAATGAGCAGTTCTTC	CSATPMSGPYNEQFF
few	TRBJ2-7	TRBV5-4	TRBD1	TGTGCCAGCAGCTTACAGGGGGCCGAGCAGTACTTC	CASSLQGAEQYF
NA	TRBJ1-2	TRBV7-8	NA	TGTGCCAGCAGCTTAGGGGGACGGTGGAACTATGGCTACACCTTC	CASSLGGRWNYGYTF
many	TRBJ2-1	TRBV27	TRBD1	TGCGCCAGCAGTCCCGGGACAGGGGCTTACAATGAGCAGTTCTTC	CASSPGTGAYNEQFF
NA	TRBJ2-5	TRBV20-1	NA	TGCAGTGCTAGCGGGAGTGGATTAGAGACCCAGTACTTC	CSASGSGLETQYF
NA	TRBJ1-2	TRBV5-5	NA	TGTGCCAGCAGCTTGGGTCCAGCCTTTAACTATGGCTACACCTTC	CASSLGPAFNYGYTF
few	TRBJ2-7	TRBV29-1	NA	TGCAGCGTTGAGTCAGGGAAATCCTACGAGCAGTACTTC	CSVESGKSYEQYF
many	TRBJ2-7	TRBV5-1	TRBD2	TGCGCCAGCAGCTTTTCTAGCGGGGGCTACGAGCAGTACTTC	CASSFSSGGYEQYF
NA	TRBJ2-2	TRBV7-9	NA	TGTGCCATAAGTCCCACCGGGGAGCTGTTTTTT	CAISPTGELFF
NA	TRBJ2-5	TRBV29-1	NA	TGCAGCGCCGCCCGGGGCGAGGAGACCCAGTACTTC	CSAARGEETQYF
many	TRBJ2-4	TRBV2	NA	TGTGCCAGCAGCGTTTTTGGGGGGGCGAAAAACATTCAGTACTTC	CASSVFGGAKNIQYF
many	TRBJ2-5	TRBV7-2	NA	TGTGCCAGCAGCTTGGACCTGGGGCTACGGAAAGAGACCCAGTACTTC	CASSLDLGLRKETQYF
NA	TRBJ2-1	TRBV12-3/TRBV12-4	TRBD2	TGTGCCAGCAGTGGGACTAGCGGAGTCTACAATGAGCAGTTCTTC	CASSGTSGVYNEQFF
few	TRBJ1-1	TRBV5-1	NA	TGCGCCAGCAGCTTGGGTTCCGGAGCCGGGGACACTGAAGCTTTCTTT	CASSLGSGAGDTEAFF
few	TRBJ1-2	TRBV28	NA	TGTGCCAGCAGTTCGGACCTTAGCCTCTATGGCTACACCTTC	CASSSDLSLYGYTF
NA	TRBJ2-1	TRBV19	TRBD2	TGTGCCAGTAGTTCCAGCGGGAGGTACAATGAGCAGTTCTTC	CASSSSGRYNEQFF
few	TRBJ1-1	TRBV6-1	NA	TGTGCCAGCAGCCGATCAACAGCGAACACTGAAGCTTTCTTT	CASSRSTANTEAFF
few	TRBJ1-1	TRBV6-1	TRBD1	TGTGCCCTCAGCAGAAGGAAGGACAGGGACGCTTTCTTT	CALSRRKDRDAFF
NA	TRBJ1-5	TRBV27	NA	TGTGCCAGCAGTCCACACCCGGGGAATCAGCCCCAGCATTTT	CASSPHPGNQPQHF
few	TRBJ2-1	TRBV2	NA	TGTGCCAGCAGTGGTGGCCGGGGAAGTGGGTTCTTC	CASSGGRGSGFF
few	TRBJ2-2	TRBV28	NA	TGTGCCAGCAGAATTACAGGGCGGAACACCGGGGAGCTGTTTTTT	CASRITGRNTGELFF
many	TRBJ2-1	TRBV11-2	TRBD1	TGTGCCAGCAGCTTAGAAGGGACAGTGGTTCCTTGGGCCAATGAGCAGTTCTTC	CASSLEGTVVPWANEQFF
many	TRBJ1-5	TRBV5-1	NA	TGCGCCAGCAGCTTGGACAGGCTGGGAACTAATCAGCCCCAGCATTTT	CASSLDRLGTNQPQHF
NA	TRBJ1-2	TRBV6-5	NA	TGTGCCAGCAGAACTAGTCATGGCTACACCTTC	CASRTSHGYTF